The 32 T cell receptor beta chains reported below all come from one sample, sequenced in a study of CD8+CD57+ T cells in acquired aplastic anemia. Genomic DNA, the template, was used for profiling of the TCR beta VDJ and CDR3. TCRdb itself ran the reads through MiXCR, one entry per CDR3 protein. In the table there are 400,000 to 450,000 distinct CDR3 sequences, roughly 68% of which are singletons. The sample consisted of sorted CD4+, CD8+, or CD8+CD57+ T cells (not recorded which) from PBMCs. All receptors derive from a human donor in good health, serving as a control.

The V gene is TRBV10-1, the J gene TRBJ2-2, with D unresolved. The CDR3 consists of 13 residues. Germline V gives CDR1 WNHNN, CDR2 SYGVQD (reference sequence). V was shortened by 2 bases and J by 4 bases, with 5 bases between the two germline ends. CDR3 sequence (DNA): TGCGCCAGCAGTGAGGGGGTCACCGGGGAGCTGTTTTTT. It codes for CASSEGVTGELFF.

Many counts were recorded for this clonotype. The V call is TRBV5-4, the J call TRBJ2-5; TRBD1 matches at 8 bases. The CDR3 consists of 15 residues. The germline CDR1 and CDR2 sequences are SGHNT and YYREEE (reference sequence). V was pared by 0 bases and J by 2 bases, with 3 bases of the junction left unmatched. The CDR3 DNA follows: TGTGCCAGCAGCTTGGCCGGGACAGGTCAAGAGACCCAGTACTTC. It yields the protein CASSLAGTGQETQYF.

The DNA for the CDR3 is TGTGCCAGCAGCTTAAGGCCAACAGGGACGAGGGGCTACCAGTATTTT. Amino acid sequence: CASSLRPTGTRGYQYF. The chain is built from TRBV7-2 and TRBJ2-3; the D gene is possibly TRBD1 (6 bases). The CDR3 has 16 amino acids. Trimming took off 2 bases at V and 12 bases at J, with 24 bases between the two ends. Germline lookup yields CDR1 SGHTA and CDR2 FQGNSA. The full variable domain, its missing parts supplied by reference TRBV7-2 and TRBJ2-3, is GAGVSQSPSNKVTEKGKDVELRCDPISGHTALYWYRQSLGQGLEFLIYFQGNSAPDKSGLPSDRFSAERTGGSVSTLTIQRTQQEDSAVYLCASSLRPTGTRGYQYFGPGTRLTVL.

The chain links TRBV7-3 to TRBJ2-6; a possible D gene is TRBD2 (6 bases). CDR3 length: 15 amino acids. V shed 7 bases and J shed 13 bases, with 23 bases lying between them. CDR1 is SGHTA, CDR2 FQGTGA, per germline. CDR3 nucleotide sequence: TGTGCCAGCACCCTTGGGACTGGTGGGGTCAATGTCCTGACTTTC. The encoded protein is CASTLGTGGVNVLTF. Drawing the rest from reference TRBV7-3 and TRBJ2-6, the complete variable domain is GAGVSQTPSNKVTEKGKYVELRCDPISGHTALYWYRQSLGQGPEFLIYFQGTGAADDSGLPNDRFFAVRPEGSVSTLKIQRTERGDSAVYLCASTLGTGGVNVLTFGAGSRLTVL.

The J gene is TRBJ1-6, the V gene TRBV19; D uncertain. The CDR3 runs 13 residues. V gave up 8 bases and J gave up 5 bases, with 10 bases separating them. Germline CDR1 and CDR2: LNHDA and SQIVND (reference sequence). DNA for the CDR3: TGTGCCAGTCGGGGAGTCAATAATTCACCCCTCCACTTT. Its translation: CASRGVNNSPLHF.

The sample holds many counts of this clonotype. The rearrangement links TRBV11-3 to TRBJ2-7; D may be TRBD1 or TRBD2 (5 bases each). CDR1 SGHNT and CDR2 YENEEA come from the germline V gene. This CDR3 region has 15 residues. V was trimmed by 1 base and J by 1 base, leaving 11 bases between them. CDR3 in amino acids: CASSLGGDGSYEQYF. CDR3 coding DNA: TGTGCCAGCAGCTTAGGAGGGGACGGATCCTACGAGCAGTACTTC.

At least ten counts were recorded for this clonotype. This chain connects TRBV7-2 to TRBJ2-7; 15 bases map to TRBD2. The germline V gene has CDR1 SGHTA and CDR2 FQGNSA. The CDR3 contains 15 residues. The V gene end was trimmed by 6 bases and the J gene end by 4 bases; junction bases not matched to a gene: 4. DNA of the CDR3: TGTGCCAGCAGGCCGGGACTAGCGGGGGGATACGAGCAGTACTTC. Translation: CASRPGLAGGYEQYF.

J is TRBJ1-5 and V is TRBV11-1, with 10 bases fitting TRBD1. The CDR3 has 17 residues. Losses at the gene ends were 5 bases for V and 2 bases for J; bases not matched to a gene: 9. Germline V gives CDR1 SGHAT, CDR2 FQDESV (reference sequence). The CDR3 is CASSVGTGTGGNQPQHF. The CDR3 nucleotides are TGTGCCAGCAGCGTGGGGACGGGGACAGGGGGCAATCAGCCCCAGCATTTT.

On this clonotype itself: This is likely a read error, given that the CDR3 carries no conserved phenylalanine or tryptophan at its end. The limits of the CDR3 on the DNA are not certain, so only TCRdb's listed CDR3 is given. The rearrangement joins TRBV2 to TRBJ1-2. The CDR3 contains 8 residues when both ends are counted. Germline V gives CDR1 SNHLY, CDR2 FYNNEI. The CDR3 spells CASSSLLL.

The chain combines TRBV10-3 with TRBJ2-2; 7 bases fit TRBD2. V shed 9 bases, J shed 1 base, and the junction held 11 bases outside the gene matches. The germline gives CDR1 ENHRY, CDR2 SYGVKD. This CDR3 is 16 amino acids long. CDR3 coding DNA: TGTGCCATTCCCATCTCCGGGACTATGAACACCGGGGAGCTGTTTTTT. As protein: CAIPISGTMNTGELFF.

Comments on this clonotype: The missing conserved phenylalanine or tryptophan at the end of this CDR3 makes a read error likely. The limits of the CDR3 on the DNA are not certain, so only TCRdb's listed CDR3 is given. The chain carries TRBV10-1 and TRBJ1-1. Germline values: CDR1 WNHNN, CDR2 SYGVQD (reference sequence). The CDR3 has 11 residues if both end residues are counted. CDR3 residues: CASSFGTETFY.

The rearrangement uses TRBV20-1 and TRBJ2-7; TRBD1 matches 8 bases. Germline assignment: CDR1 DFQATT and CDR2 SNEGSKA (reference sequence). This CDR3 comprises 13 residues. The V segment lost 6 bases and the J segment 1 base; nucleotides outside the gene matches: 5. CDR3 coding DNA: TGCAGTGCCACGACAGGGGAATCCTACGAGCAGTACTTC. Its protein is CSATTGESYEQYF.

A word on this clonotype: One junction end disagrees with the germline gene, perhaps due to a read error. This sequence joins TRBV2 and TRBJ1-5; 7 bases map to TRBD1. Germline-derived CDR1 and CDR2 are SNHLY and FYNNEI. CDR3 length: 13 residues. CDR3 sequence: CASNRQGNQPQHF. CDR3 bases: TGTGCCAGCAATAGACAGGGAAATCAGCCCCAGCATTTC.

This chain connects TRBV9 to TRBJ2-7; either TRBD1 or TRBD2 may supply D (6 bases each). V was shortened by 4 bases and J by 2 bases, with 16 bases between the two germline ends. Germline CDR1 and CDR2: SGDLS and YYNGEE. This CDR3 spans 15 amino acids. The CDR3 sequence: CASSLTVGGAYEQYF. The CDR3 DNA reads TGTGCCAGCAGCTTAACGGTGGGGGGCGCCTACGAGCAGTACTTC.

V and J are TRBV19 and TRBJ1-1, with D hard to call. The CDR3 loop spans 15 amino acids. The V and J ends lost 4 bases and 0 bases respectively, with 12 bases between them. The germline gives CDR1 LNHDA, CDR2 SQIVND (reference sequence). The DNA of the CDR3 is TGTGCCAGTAGTAAAGTGGAGGTGCTGAACACTGAAGCTTTCTTT. It encodes CASSKVEVLNTEAFF.

This clonotype was counted ten times or more. V gene TRBV2 combines with J gene TRBJ2-6; D is unresolved. CDR3 length: 14 residues. The V end was cut by 6 bases, the J end by 0 bases, with 6 bases between. CDR1 and CDR2 from the germline V gene are SNHLY and FYNNEI. This CDR3 reads CASSVLSGANVLTF. In DNA, the CDR3 is TGTGCCAGCAGCGTCCTCTCTGGGGCCAACGTCCTGACTTTC.

The chain is built from TRBV25-1 and TRBJ2-7; TRBD2 aligns across 14 bases. This CDR3 spans 16 amino acids. Trimming cost V 2 bases and J 3 bases; bases outside gene matches: 3. Germline-derived CDR1 and CDR2 are MGHDK and SYGVNS. The CDR3 DNA is TGTGCCAGCAGTGAAACGGGACTAGCGGGAGTCTACGAGCAGTACTTC. Residues: CASSETGLAGVYEQYF.

This rearrangement joins TRBV7-2 to TRBJ2-7; no reliable D call. This CDR3 has 13 residues. Per germline, CDR1 SGHTA and CDR2 FQGNSA. The V and J ends lost 2 bases and 10 bases respectively, with 15 bases between them. This CDR3 reads CASSLPRLSEQYF. Written as DNA, the CDR3 is TGTGCCAGCAGCTTACCGCGTCTCAGCGAACAGTACTTC. Full variable domain (outside the CDR3, taken from reference TRBV7-2 and TRBJ2-7): GAGVSQSPSNKVTEKGKDVELRCDPISGHTALYWYRQSLGQGLEFLIYFQGNSAPDKSGLPSDRFSAERTGGSVSTLTIQRTQQEDSAVYLCASSLPRLSEQYFGPGTRLTVT.

To note about this clonotype: This is likely a read error, given that the CDR3 carries no conserved phenylalanine or tryptophan at its end. The chain couples TRBV7-3 to TRBJ2-7; possibly TRBD2 for D (6 bases). Germline-derived CDR1 and CDR2 are SGHTA and FQGTGA. The CDR3 extends over 13 amino acids. The germline V and J ends were trimmed by 4 bases and 9 bases, with 16 bases remaining between them. CDR3 sequence (DNA): TGTGCCAGCAGCTGGGACTTAGTATCCGCGCAGTACTCC. Its translation is CASSWDLVSAQYS.

This sequence joins TRBV25-1 and TRBJ2-3; TRBD2 aligns across 8 bases. This CDR3 region has 15 residues. Germline V lookup: CDR1 MGHDK, CDR2 SYGVNS. V trimming: 6 bases; J trimming: 1 base; junction bases outside the gene matches: 6. This CDR3 reads CASSGGGLGTDTQYF. The DNA of the CDR3 is TGTGCCAGCAGCGGCGGGGGGCTAGGCACAGATACGCAGTATTTT.

This clonotype has ten or more counts. J is TRBJ1-1 and V is TRBV6-1; D call uncertain. The CDR3 spans 14 residues. Looked up from germline, CDR1 is MNHNS and CDR2 is SASEGT. V was trimmed by 2 bases and J by 0 bases, leaving 7 bases between them. CDR3 amino acids: CASSEPSLNTEAFF. The DNA of the CDR3 is TGTGCCAGCAGTGAACCTTCTCTGAACACTGAAGCTTTCTTT.

This clonotype has a count of ten or more. The CDR3 region has the DNA TGCAGTGCTAGAGATCTTCGGGCAGGGGAAGAAAAACTGTTTTTT. It codes for CSARDLRAGEEKLFF. The V call is TRBV20-1, the J call TRBJ1-4; a weak D match, TRBD1 (6 bases). Germline CDR1 reads DFQATT; CDR2 reads SNEGSKA (reference sequence). The CDR3 length is 15 residues. V lost 0 bases and J 8 bases, leaving 16 bases between the germline ends.

The chain links TRBV5-6 to TRBJ1-6; possibly TRBD1 for D (6 bases). This CDR3 comprises 13 residues. Germline values: CDR1 SGHDT, CDR2 YYEEEE. V shed 2 bases and J shed 15 bases, with 15 bases lying between them. This CDR3 reads CASSFAGAEVLHF. The CDR3 region has the DNA TGTGCCAGCAGCTTCGCAGGGGCTGAGGTCCTCCACTTT. Complete variable domain (other parts from reference TRBV5-6 and TRBJ1-6): DAGVTQSPTHLIKTRGQQVTLRCSPKSGHDTVSWYQQALGQGPQFIFQYYEEEERQRGNFPDRFSGHQFPNYSSELNVNALLLGDSALYLCASSFAGAEVLHFGNGTRLTVT.

This rearrangement joins TRBV5-1 to TRBJ1-5, with a possible D match to TRBD1 (5 bases). The CDR3 is 15 amino acids. Germline V gene data show CDR1 as SGHRS and CDR2 as YFSETQ. Trimming shortened V by 4 bases and J by 1 base, and 12 bases separated the two germline ends. The CDR3 sequence: CASSGQGGSNQPQHF. The DNA for the CDR3 is TGCGCCAGCAGCGGTCAGGGAGGGAGCAATCAGCCCCAGCATTTT.

This clonotype was picked up many times. The rearrangement links TRBV5-1 to TRBJ1-2; 7 nucleotides match TRBD1. After removal of 4 bases from V and 6 bases from J, the junction contained 12 bases not matched to a gene. The V gene's germline CDR1 is SGHRS and CDR2 YFSETQ. This CDR3 spans 15 amino acids. The CDR3 bases are TGCGCCAGCAGCATCCTCGGGGGGACAGCCGATGGCTACACCTTC. Protein sequence: CASSILGGTADGYTF.

The V and J genes are TRBV11-2 and TRBJ2-3; unclear D gene. V lost 5 bases, J lost 0 bases, and 12 bases lay in between. Germline V gene data show CDR1 as SGHAT and CDR2 as FQNNGV. The CDR3 length is 15 residues. The DNA of the CDR3 is TGTGCCAGCAGCCCTAGATACACAAGCACAGATACGCAGTATTTT. This translates into CASSPRYTSTDTQYF.

As for this clonotype: A junction boundary mismatches the germline segment, possibly from a read error. The genes are TRBV9 and TRBJ2-1; 8 bases agree with TRBD1. In germline, CDR1 is SGDLS, CDR2 YYNGEE. CDR3 size: 17 residues. For the CDR3, the DNA is TGTGCCAGCAGTGCCACAGGGGGTATCGGCTCCTACGATGAGCAGTTCTTC. As protein: CASSATGGIGSYDEQFF.

The chain employs TRBV12-3 or TRBV12-4 and TRBJ2-3; 11 bases align to TRBD1. There are 15 residues in the CDR3. V shed 6 bases, J shed 3 bases, and the junction held 5 bases outside the gene matches. CDR3 sequence (DNA): TGTGCCAGCAGCCTGGACAGGGGGCTTACAGATACGCAGTATTTT. Its protein product is CASSLDRGLTDTQYF.

The V gene is TRBV20-1, the J gene TRBJ2-7, with D uncertain. The CDR3 spans 12 residues. The germline CDR1 and CDR2 sequences are DFQATT and SNEGSKA (reference sequence). V was trimmed by 0 bases and J by 5 bases, leaving 8 bases between them. The CDR3 region has the DNA TGCAGTGCTAGAGAAGAGGAGAACGAGCAGTACTTC. Translated: CSAREEENEQYF.

The chain joins TRBV7-2 to TRBJ2-7; unclear D gene. The CDR3 sequence is 14 residues long. V was cut by 1 base and J by 5 bases, with 12 bases left in between. Per the germline V gene, CDR1 is SGHTA and CDR2 is FQGNSA. For the CDR3, the DNA is TGTGCCAGCAGCTTAGGTGAACTATCGGACGAGCAGTACTTC. Its translation: CASSLGELSDEQYF.

Turning to this clonotype: One junction end disagrees with the germline gene, perhaps due to a read error. The rearrangement links TRBV7-3 to TRBJ2-7; 11 positions match TRBD2. The CDR3 has 14 residues. Per the germline V gene, CDR1 is SGHTA and CDR2 is FQGTGA. CDR3 in amino acids: CASSLTTSGGAGEF. The CDR3 coding sequence is TGTGCCAGCAGCTTGACAACTAGCGGGGGAGCAGGAGAGTTC.

The CDR3 nucleotides read TGTGCCAGCAGCTTGAGACCAAAAACACCCCTCCACTTT. Residues: CASSLRPKTPLHF. The chain joins TRBV7-2 to TRBJ1-3; D is uncertain. The last part of the DNA fits TRBJ1-6 better; the J call may be wrong. CDR1 SGHTA and CDR2 FQGNSA come from the germline V gene. The CDR3 consists of 13 residues.